The rows below give T cell receptor beta chains drawn from one sample of a study of T cell repertoires in cytomegalovirus infection. These TCRs are of unknown antigen specificity. TCRdb recomputed calls from the reads with MiXCR, one row per CDR3 protein. The sample has about 130,000 distinct CDR3 sequences; roughly a quarter are singletons. The sequenced sample consisted of PBMCs, sequenced either directly or after in vitro stimulation (not recorded which). These receptors all stem from a human donor in good health (CMV status not recorded). Some clones in this sample may be carry-over from other donors' samples. Each CDR3 is given without its conserved first and last residue. The order of the fields is clone size, J gene, V gene, CDR3 protein. Some rows have no size entry. The others give once, few or many, or a class for an expanded clone.

few | TRBJ2-7 | TRBV12-3/TRBV12-4 | ASSFRDGAYEQY
few | TRBJ1-1 | TRBV27 | ASSHITQSTDHTEAF
. | TRBJ2-2 | TRBV4-1 | ASSQESGSTGELS
. | TRBJ2-1 | TRBV12-3/TRBV12-4 | ASSPRGGGTREEQF
. | TRBJ1-4 | TRBV7-9 | ASSPPGQVNEKLF
many | TRBJ2-7 | TRBV7-2 | ASSLGAGGTYEQY
. | TRBJ1-4 | TRBV12-3/TRBV12-4 | ASSPGDSVYSNEKLF
. | TRBJ2-3 | TRBV10-3 | AISEWASGSTDTQY
. | TRBJ2-2 | TRBV7-2 | ASSTGTGGLRELF
. | TRBJ1-5 | TRBV6-5 | ASGDGSNQPQH
few | TRBJ1-1 | TRBV20-1 | SAREQGAANTEAF
. | TRBJ2-1 | TRBV6-5 | ASRRVMGLAGVRNEQF
. | TRBJ2-3 | TRBV4-2 | ASSQDVSGRGNTQY
many | TRBJ2-1 | TRBV12-3/TRBV12-4 | ASSPLGSGSYEQF
. | TRBJ1-2 | TRBV13 | ASSSRRGDYGYT
few | TRBJ2-1 | TRBV5-6 | ASSLRGWLPPDEQF
. | TRBJ2-3 | TRBV28 | ASSLGGLAGGGDTQY
. | TRBJ2-7 | TRBV20-1 | SATPDSRYEQY
many | TRBJ2-4 | TRBV7-7 | ASSLDPGVIKNIQY
few | TRBJ2-7 | TRBV6-2/TRBV6-3 | ASSHNRTGTDEQY
many | TRBJ2-2 | TRBV29-1 | SVSWRITGELF
many | TRBJ2-7 | TRBV7-2 | ASSPTSRPRREQY
. | TRBJ2-3 | TRBV7-9 | ASSQTNPITDTQY
. | TRBJ2-5 | TRBV19 | ASSFSGETQY
. | TRBJ1-2 | TRBV6-5 | ASSSRSRTGGSANYGYT
. | TRBJ1-1 | TRBV11-2 | ASRPDRGEAF
. | TRBJ2-3 | TRBV27 | ASSWSGSGTDTQY
many | TRBJ2-5 | TRBV29-1 | SVERGQETQY
many | TRBJ2-5 | TRBV7-9 | ASSSLAGAQETQY
many | TRBJ1-5 | TRBV7-2 | ASSYGAGPGQPQH
few | TRBJ2-3 | TRBV19 | ASSGDSTDTQY
many | TRBJ2-2 | TRBV19 | ASSIQRTNTGELF
few | TRBJ2-1 | TRBV11-2 | ASSRPVPYNEQF
few | TRBJ2-3 | TRBV20-1 | SARDRGGPSTDTQY
many | TRBJ2-5 | TRBV7-2 | ASSLSWGRETQY
few | TRBJ2-1 | TRBV7-9 | ASSSRDYQKQWEQF
medium-sized | TRBJ1-1 | TRBV7-9 | ASSLVGVGTEAF
few | TRBJ1-2 | TRBV7-9 | ASSFGRGSNYGYT
few | TRBJ2-3 | TRBV20-1 | SAPEVKDTQY
. | TRBJ2-1 | TRBV7-9 | ASSLLAGGPVDEQF
many | TRBJ1-5 | TRBV12-3/TRBV12-4 | ASSPDGAGQPQH
many | TRBJ2-7 | TRBV6-1 | ASSERYYEQY
few | TRBJ2-1 | TRBV19 | ASSIVGLAGGNEQF
few | TRBJ2-1 | TRBV7-3 | ASSPQFYNEQF
. | TRBJ1-4 | TRBV4-1 | ASSLSGGAYEKLF
. | TRBJ2-1 | TRBV5-1 | ASSLRPEGNEQF
many | TRBJ1-3 | TRBV7-2 | ASSPQGFSGNTIY
. | TRBJ1-2 | TRBV7-2 | ASSFGRHGYT
. | TRBJ2-7 | TRBV20-1 | SARGGGPYEQY
. | TRBJ1-1 | TRBV5-6 | ASSFITVGATTEAF
. | TRBJ2-2 | TRBV27 | ASSLSRQGTGGAGELF
few | TRBJ1-6 | TRBV7-9 | ASSLVEAGTD
few | TRBJ2-2 | TRBV7-6 | ASSWTSEAGELF
. | TRBJ1-6 | TRBV4-2 | ASSQGTASSYNSPLH